A selection of T cell receptor beta chains follows, all from one sample in a study of shared clonotypes between healthy human individuals. The data were produced by immunoSEQ multiplex PCR, yet TCRdb's version contains in-frame clones alone and is incomplete. Among some 2,500,000 clones listed, roughly 93% were seen once. Source material: naive CD4+ T cells from PBMCs. All receptors derive from a man aged 18 to 35 in good health. Some clones in this sample may be carry-over from other donors' samples. The CDR3 runs from the conserved cysteine through the conserved F or W. D genes are given only for firm matches. Where a row states a size, it is once, few, many or the class of an expanded clone; other rows omit it.

d_gene	v_gene	abundance	j_gene	CDR3nt	CDR3aa
TRBD1	TRBV6-6	.	TRBJ2-1	TGTGCCAGCAGTTACGCGGACAGGGCTGAGCAGTTCTTC	CASSYADRAEQFF
.	TRBV4-2	.	TRBJ1-2	TGTGCCAGCAGCCAAGATGCCAGGGAGCCGATTTATGGCTACACCTTC	CASSQDAREPIYGYTF
.	TRBV5-1	.	TRBJ1-5	TGCGCCAGCAGCTTGGGACAAGATCAGCCCCAGCATTTT	CASSLGQDQPQHF
.	TRBV18	.	TRBJ2-7	TGTGCCAGCTCACCCCTAAGGAACGAGCAGTACTTC	CASSPLRNEQYF
.	TRBV6-1	.	TRBJ1-5	TGTGCCAGCAGTGAAACCTCAGGGTTTGAGTTGGCCCAGCATTTT	CASSETSGFELAQHF
.	TRBV7-9	.	TRBJ2-3	TGTGCCAGCAGCTTGGTCAGGGGAGGGTCAGATACGCAGTATTTT	CASSLVRGGSDTQYF
.	TRBV7-2	.	TRBJ1-1	TGTGCCAGCAGCTTAGTCTGGGGTGGGGTCGCTGAAGCTTTCTTT	CASSLVWGGVAEAFF
TRBD1	TRBV28	.	TRBJ1-2	TGTGCCAGCAGCATTGGACAGGGCTATGGCTACACCTTC	CASSIGQGYGYTF
TRBD1	TRBV28	.	TRBJ2-7	TGTGCCAGCAGCTCCGGGACAGCTTCCTACGAGCAGTACTTC	CASSSGTASYEQYF
.	TRBV7-2	.	TRBJ2-6	TGTGCCAGCAGCTTAGCGGGGGCCTCTGGGGCCAACGTCCTGACTTTC	CASSLAGASGANVLTF
TRBD2	TRBV29-1	.	TRBJ2-1	TGCAGCGTTAACCCCGGGGGGGATGAGCAGTTCTTC	CSVNPGGDEQFF
.	TRBV21-1	.	TRBJ1-5	TGTGCCAGCAGCTCACATGAGATAACCGGGACAGGGTTTTATAGCAATCAGCCCCAGCATTTT	CASSSHEITGTGFYSNQPQHF
.	TRBV19	once	TRBJ2-6	TGTGCCAGTATGGGCCACGCCTCTGGGGCCAACGTCCTGACTTTC	CASMGHASGANVLTF
TRBD2	TRBV28	.	TRBJ2-3	TGTGCCAGCAGAGTAGCGGGAGGTAGAGATACGCAGTATTTT	CASRVAGGRDTQYF
TRBD1	TRBV30	.	TRBJ2-7	TGTGCCTGGATAGACAGGGGGGTGAACGAGCAGTACTTC	CAWIDRGVNEQYF
.	TRBV9	.	TRBJ1-3	TGTGCCAGCAGCCCGGCGGGCCAGACCTCCTCTGGAAACACCATATATTTT	CASSPAGQTSSGNTIYF
.	TRBV19	.	TRBJ2-5	TGTGCCAGTAGTTCCGCAGAGTACTTC	CASSSAEYF
.	TRBV11-3	.	TRBJ2-7	TGTGCCAGCAGCTTAGCTTGGGTTAGCCCCCACTCCTACGAGCAGTACTTC	CASSLAWVSPHSYEQYF
TRBD1	TRBV5-1	.	TRBJ1-5	TGCGCCAGCACCCCGGGAGGGACAGAGGGCAATCAGCCCCAGCATTTT	CASTPGGTEGNQPQHF
.	TRBV28	.	TRBJ2-5	TGTGCCAGCAGTAGTTCGGGGCGGCGGACCCAGTACTTC	CASSSSGRRTQYF
.	TRBV18	.	TRBJ2-1	TGTGCCAGCTCACAAACGCCGGGACTCGAAGGCTTAAATGAGCAGTTCTTC	CASSQTPGLEGLNEQFF
TRBD2	TRBV29-1	.	TRBJ2-5	TGCAGCGTTGAAGTAGCGGGGCCTGGAGAGACCCAGTACTTC	CSVEVAGPGETQYF
.	TRBV6-1	.	TRBJ1-2	TGTGCCAGCAGTTTTTTTGGGAAACCTTATGGCTACACCTTC	CASSFFGKPYGYTF
.	TRBV5-4	.	TRBJ2-1	TGTGCCAGCAGCTCCCGGGACTACAATGAGCAGTTCTTC	CASSSRDYNEQFF
.	TRBV27	.	TRBJ2-7	TGTGCCAGCAGTTTAGAGGACGGCCTTGGCGAGCAGTACTTC	CASSLEDGLGEQYF
.	TRBV7-3	.	TRBJ1-5	TGTGCCAGCAGCTTACGGGCATATAGCAATCAGCCCCAGCATTTT	CASSLRAYSNQPQHF
TRBD2	TRBV5-6	once	TRBJ2-4	TGTGCCAGCAGCCGCTGGACTAGTATTCAGTACTTC	CASSRWTSIQYF
TRBD1	TRBV7-3	.	TRBJ2-7	TGTGCCAGCAGCACGACAGGGTCCTACGAGCAGTACTTC	CASSTTGSYEQYF
.	TRBV7-8	.	TRBJ1-4	TGTGCCAGCAGCGCCGGACAGTTTAATGAAAAACTGTTTTTT	CASSAGQFNEKLFF
.	TRBV15	.	TRBJ2-5	TGTGCCACCAGCAGAGATAGGGGGAGGCCCGGGACCCAGTACTTC	CATSRDRGRPGTQYF
.	TRBV7-8	.	TRBJ1-2	TGTGCCAGCAGCTGGTACAGGAATAACTATGGCTACACCTTC	CASSWYRNNYGYTF
.	TRBV2	.	TRBJ2-3	TGTGCCAGCAAAAGACCATCTAGCACAGATACGCAGTATTTT	CASKRPSSTDTQYF
.	TRBV5-1	.	TRBJ2-3	TGCGCCAGCAGCACCCGGGACGCCACAGATACGCAGTATTTT	CASSTRDATDTQYF
TRBD1	TRBV9	.	TRBJ1-6	TGTGCCAGCAGGGGACAGGGGATTGGCAATTCACCCCTCCACTTT	CASRGQGIGNSPLHF
TRBD2	TRBV27	.	TRBJ2-3	TGTGCCAGCAAAGCAGCCGGGACTAGCGGGAGGGCTCGGGATACGCAGTATTTT	CASKAAGTSGRARDTQYF
.	TRBV5-1	.	TRBJ2-2	TGCGCCAGCACCTTGGGACACAACACCGGGGAGCTGTTTTTT	CASTLGHNTGELFF
TRBD1	TRBV4-1	.	TRBJ2-7	TGCGCCAGCAGCCCCAGTCAGGGGGTCTACGAGCAGTACTTC	CASSPSQGVYEQYF
TRBD2	TRBV29-1	.	TRBJ2-5	TGCAGCGTTGTTAGCGGGTCCGAGACCCAGTACTTC	CSVVSGSETQYF
TRBD1	TRBV6-1	.	TRBJ2-7	TGTGCCAGCAGCTCTACAGGGGGGAAGTCCGAGCAGTACTTC	CASSSTGGKSEQYF
.	TRBV9	.	TRBJ2-1	TGTGCCAGCAGCCCCAAGGGCGCTCGGGATGAGCAGTTCTTC	CASSPKGARDEQFF
.	TRBV21-1	.	TRBJ2-7	TGTGCCAGCAGCTCCCGGGACAGGAGCTCCTACGAGCAGTACTTC	CASSSRDRSSYEQYF
TRBD2	TRBV7-9	.	TRBJ2-1	TGTGCCAGCAGCTTGGCCAGCGGGATTTGGAATGAGCAGTTCTTC	CASSLASGIWNEQFF
.	TRBV5-4	.	TRBJ1-1	TGTGCCAGCAGCTCGGCCCTAGGGAACACTGAAGCTTTCTTT	CASSSALGNTEAFF
TRBD2	TRBV19	.	TRBJ2-1	TGTGCCAGTAGTTTTCGACCGGGACTAGTGGATGAGCAGTTCTTC	CASSFRPGLVDEQFF
.	TRBV6-4	.	TRBJ1-1	TGTGCCAGCCCAAAGGAGGGCTTAGAGAACACTGAAGCTTTCTTT	CASPKEGLENTEAFF